This T cell receptor beta chain came from a study of STAT3 mutations in large granular lymphocyte leukemia. Points from the study as a whole: TCR clonotype switching after therapy occurred in about 35% of the 18 patients. Every T-LGLL patient had at least one immunodominant TCRbeta clonotype. Clonal expansion was inferred from other time points because no sample existed at each clone's first appearance.

TCRbeta libraries averaged around 37,000 productive templates per sample. Assay: immunoSEQ multiplex PCR; the TCRdb copy retains only in-frame clones and omits some. This table has 12,000 or so clones, about 76% appearing once. With regard to this clone: The antigen is not known.

The germline CDR1 and CDR2 sequences are SGHNT and YYREEE (reference sequence). V shed 1 base and J 6 bases; nucleotides not matched to a gene: 4. This CDR3 has 14 amino acids. The rearrangement joins TRBV5-4 to TRBJ1-2; TRBD1 agrees at 9 bases. Sequenced input: peripheral blood mononuclear cells. This receptor was identified in a man aged 60-69 years with T-cell large granular lymphocyte leukemia. Some clones in this sample may be carry-over from other donors' samples. CDR3 nucleotides: TGTGCCAGCAGCTTGTCTGGGACAGGGAATGGCTACACCTTC. This gives the protein CASSLSGTGNGYTF.